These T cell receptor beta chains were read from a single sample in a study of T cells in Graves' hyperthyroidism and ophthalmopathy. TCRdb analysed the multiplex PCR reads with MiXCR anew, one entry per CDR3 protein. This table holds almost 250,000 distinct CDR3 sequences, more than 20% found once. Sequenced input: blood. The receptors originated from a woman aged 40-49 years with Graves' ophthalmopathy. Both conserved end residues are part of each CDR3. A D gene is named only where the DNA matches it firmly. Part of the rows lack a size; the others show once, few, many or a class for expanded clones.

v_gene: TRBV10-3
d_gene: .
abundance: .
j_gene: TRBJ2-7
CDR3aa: CAISDGPGSEQYF
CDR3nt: TGTGCCATCAGTGATGGTCCCGGGTCCGAGCAGTACTTC

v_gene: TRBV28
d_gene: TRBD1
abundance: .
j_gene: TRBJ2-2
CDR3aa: CASSSPGQLNTGELFF
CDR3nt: TGTGCCAGCAGTTCACCGGGACAGCTGAACACCGGGGAGCTGTTTTTT

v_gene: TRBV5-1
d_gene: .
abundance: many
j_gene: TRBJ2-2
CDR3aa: CASSLVGGMDTGELFF
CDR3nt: TGCGCCAGCAGCTTGGTAGGGGGAATGGACACCGGGGAGCTGTTTTTT

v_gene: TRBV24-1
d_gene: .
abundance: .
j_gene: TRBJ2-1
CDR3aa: CATWSSAVYNEQFF
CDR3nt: TGTGCCACCTGGTCTAGCGCGGTCTACAATGAGCAGTTCTTC

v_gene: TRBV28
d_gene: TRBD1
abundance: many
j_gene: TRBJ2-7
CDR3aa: CATAGQGYEQYF
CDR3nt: TGTGCCACCGCGGGACAGGGATACGAGCAGTACTTC

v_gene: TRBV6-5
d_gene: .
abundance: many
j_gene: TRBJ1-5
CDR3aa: CASSYSHETPQHF
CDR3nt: TGTGCCAGCAGTTACTCCCATGAGACGCCCCAGCATTTT

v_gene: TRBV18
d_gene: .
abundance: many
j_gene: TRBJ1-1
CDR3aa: CASSPPGGGPSEAFF
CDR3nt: TGTGCCAGCTCACCACCTGGAGGTGGCCCAAGTGAAGCTTTCTTT

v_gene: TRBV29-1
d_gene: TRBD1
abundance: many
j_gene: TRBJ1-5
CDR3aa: CSVGTGGGNQPQHF
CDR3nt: TGCAGCGTTGGGACAGGGGGCGGAAATCAGCCCCAGCATTTT

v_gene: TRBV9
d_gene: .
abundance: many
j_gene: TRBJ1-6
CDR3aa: CASSLRGNNSPLHF
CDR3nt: TGTGCCAGCAGCCTCCGGGGCAATAATTCACCCCTCCACTTT

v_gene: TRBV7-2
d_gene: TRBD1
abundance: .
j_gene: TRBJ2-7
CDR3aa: CASRTMAGQGYEQYF
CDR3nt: TGTGCCAGCAGGACCATGGCGGGACAGGGATACGAGCAGTACTTC

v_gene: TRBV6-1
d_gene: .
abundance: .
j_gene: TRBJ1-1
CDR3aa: CATKHGTSNTEAFF
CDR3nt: TGTGCCACAAAGCATGGGACATCGAACACTGAAGCTTTCTTT

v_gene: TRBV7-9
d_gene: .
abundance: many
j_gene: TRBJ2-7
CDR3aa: CASSYGGLPYEQYF
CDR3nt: TGTGCCAGCAGCTACGGGGGTCTTCCGTACGAGCAGTACTTC

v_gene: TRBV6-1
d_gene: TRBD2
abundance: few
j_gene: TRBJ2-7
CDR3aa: CASSPGTSGRNEQYF
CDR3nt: TGTGCCAGCAGTCCAGGGACTAGCGGGAGGAACGAGCAGTACTTC

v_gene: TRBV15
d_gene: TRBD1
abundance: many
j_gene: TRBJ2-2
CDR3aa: CATSRAPGQGNTGELFF
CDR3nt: TGTGCCACCAGCAGAGCCCCGGGACAGGGGAACACCGGGGAGCTGTTTTTT

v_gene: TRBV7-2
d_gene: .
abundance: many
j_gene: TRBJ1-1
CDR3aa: CASSFTIMNTEAFF
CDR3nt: TGTGCCAGCAGCTTTACTATCATGAACACTGAAGCTTTCTTT

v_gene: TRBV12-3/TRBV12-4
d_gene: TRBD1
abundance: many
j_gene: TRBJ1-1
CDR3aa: CASRGQALNTEAFF
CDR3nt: TGTGCCAGCAGGGGACAGGCTTTGAACACTGAAGCTTTCTTT

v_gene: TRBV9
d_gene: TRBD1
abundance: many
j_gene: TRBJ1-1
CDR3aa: CASSVVTGGSTEAFF
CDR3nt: TGTGCCAGCAGCGTAGTAACAGGGGGCAGCACTGAAGCTTTCTTT

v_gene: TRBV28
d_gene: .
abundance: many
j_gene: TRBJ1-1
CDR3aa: CASKLGAEAFF
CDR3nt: TGTGCCAGCAAATTGGGGGCTGAAGCTTTCTTT

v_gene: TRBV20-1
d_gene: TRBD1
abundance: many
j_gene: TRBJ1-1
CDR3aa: CSARNTGVGSGTEAFF
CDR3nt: TGCAGTGCTAGAAATACAGGGGTAGGGAGTGGTACTGAAGCTTTCTTT

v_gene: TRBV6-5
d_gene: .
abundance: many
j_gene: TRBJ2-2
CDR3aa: CASSYWEGANAGELFF
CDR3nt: TGTGCCAGCAGTTACTGGGAGGGGGCGAACGCCGGGGAGCTGTTTTTT

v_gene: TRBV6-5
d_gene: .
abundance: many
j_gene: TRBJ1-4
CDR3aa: CASSTPGLINEKLFF
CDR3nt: TGTGCCAGCAGTACCCCGGGACTGATTAATGAAAAACTGTTTTTT

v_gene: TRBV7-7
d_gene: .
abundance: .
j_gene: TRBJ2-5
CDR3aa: CASSTGMGHRGETQYF
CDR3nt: TGTGCTAGCAGCACCGGCATGGGACACCGGGGAGAGACCCAGTACTTC

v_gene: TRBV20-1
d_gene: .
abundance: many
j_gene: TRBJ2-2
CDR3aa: CSARDSNTGELFF
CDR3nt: TGCAGTGCTAGGGACAGTAACACCGGGGAGCTGTTTTTT

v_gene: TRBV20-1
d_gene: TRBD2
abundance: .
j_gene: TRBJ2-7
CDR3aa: CSARTSGTPSYEQYF
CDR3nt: TGCAGTGCACGGACTAGCGGGACCCCGTCCTACGAGCAGTACTTC

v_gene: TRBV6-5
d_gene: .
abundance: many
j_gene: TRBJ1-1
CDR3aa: CASSHESSAFF
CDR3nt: TGTGCCAGCAGCCACGAGTCATCGGCTTTCTTT

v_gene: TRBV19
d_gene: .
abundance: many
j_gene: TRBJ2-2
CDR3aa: CASRPENTGELFF
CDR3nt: TGTGCCAGTAGGCCGGAGAACACCGGGGAGCTGTTTTTT

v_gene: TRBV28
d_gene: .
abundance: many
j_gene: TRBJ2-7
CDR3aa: CASSPATLSYEQYF
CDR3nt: TGTGCCAGCAGTCCCGCGACACTGTCCTACGAGCAGTACTTC

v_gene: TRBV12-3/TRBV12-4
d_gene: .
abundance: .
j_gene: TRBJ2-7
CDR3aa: CASGSSSYEQYF
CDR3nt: TGTGCCAGCGGGTCGAGCTCCTACGAGCAGTACTTC

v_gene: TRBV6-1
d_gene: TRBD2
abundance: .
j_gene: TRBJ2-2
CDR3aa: CASTRLAGVTGELFF
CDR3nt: TGTGCCAGCACCCGACTAGCGGGAGTCACCGGGGAGCTGTTTTTT

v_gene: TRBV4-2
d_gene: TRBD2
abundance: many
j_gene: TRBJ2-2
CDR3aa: CASSQGTSGRPNTGELFF
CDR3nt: TGTGCCAGCAGCCAAGGTACTAGCGGGAGACCGAACACCGGGGAGCTGTTTTTT

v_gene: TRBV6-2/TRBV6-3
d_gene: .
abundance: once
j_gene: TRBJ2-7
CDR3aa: CASSYQRTPAIEQYF
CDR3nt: TGTGCCAGCAGTTACCAGAGGACCCCGGCTATCGAGCAGTACTTC

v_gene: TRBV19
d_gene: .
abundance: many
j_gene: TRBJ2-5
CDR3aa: CASSIELASKTQYF
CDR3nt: TGTGCCAGTAGTATCGAGTTAGCGTCTAAGACCCAGTACTTC

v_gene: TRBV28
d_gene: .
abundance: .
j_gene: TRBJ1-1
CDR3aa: CASSLITGTGGTEAFF
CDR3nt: TGTGCCAGCAGCCTTATAACAGGGACGGGTGGTACTGAAGCTTTCTTT

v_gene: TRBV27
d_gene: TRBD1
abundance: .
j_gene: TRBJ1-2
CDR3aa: CASSSRDSLYGYTF
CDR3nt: TGTGCCAGCAGCTCCCGGGACAGTTTGTATGGCTACACCTTC

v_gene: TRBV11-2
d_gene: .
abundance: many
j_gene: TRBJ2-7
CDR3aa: CASSRSGADHSYEQYF
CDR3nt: TGTGCCAGCAGCCGCTCCGGAGCGGACCACTCCTACGAGCAGTACTTC

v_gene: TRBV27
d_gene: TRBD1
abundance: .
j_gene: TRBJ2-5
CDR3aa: CATRGTGLWETQYF
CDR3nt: TGTGCCACCAGGGGGACAGGGTTGTGGGAGACCCAGTACTTC

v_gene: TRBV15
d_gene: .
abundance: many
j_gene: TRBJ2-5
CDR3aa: CATSRSKQPYQETQYF
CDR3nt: TGTGCCACCAGCAGATCTAAACAACCTTACCAAGAGACCCAGTACTTC

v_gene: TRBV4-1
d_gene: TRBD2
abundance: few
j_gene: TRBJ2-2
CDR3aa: CASSQVGAGGTGELFF
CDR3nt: TGCGCCAGCAGCCAGGTGGGCGCGGGAGGCACCGGGGAGCTGTTTTTT

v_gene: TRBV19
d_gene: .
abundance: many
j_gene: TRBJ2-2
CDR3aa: CASTSRRGIEANTGELFF
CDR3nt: TGTGCCAGTACTTCCAGGAGGGGGATTGAGGCGAACACCGGGGAGCTGTTTTTT

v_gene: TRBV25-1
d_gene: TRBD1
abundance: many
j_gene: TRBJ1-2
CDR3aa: CASSEYITGERGYTF
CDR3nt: TGTGCCAGCAGTGAATATATAACAGGGGAACGAGGCTACACCTTC

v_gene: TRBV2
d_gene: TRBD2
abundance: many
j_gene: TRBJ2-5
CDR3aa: CASEAGVETQYF
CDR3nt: TGTGCCAGCGAAGCGGGAGTAGAGACCCAGTACTTC

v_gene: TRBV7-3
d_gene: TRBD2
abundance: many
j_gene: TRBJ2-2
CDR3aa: CASSPREGPGGELFF
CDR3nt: TGTGCCAGCAGCCCCCGGGAGGGCCCAGGCGGGGAGCTGTTTTTT

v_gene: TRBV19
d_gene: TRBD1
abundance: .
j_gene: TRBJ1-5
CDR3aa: CASTLDRGGNQPQHF
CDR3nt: TGTGCCAGTACCTTAGACAGGGGAGGCAATCAGCCCCAGCATTTT

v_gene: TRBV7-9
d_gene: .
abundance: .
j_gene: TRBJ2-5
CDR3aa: CASEGRTAQETQYF
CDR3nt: TGTGCCAGCGAAGGACGGACCGCCCAAGAGACCCAGTACTTC